This T cell receptor beta chain was observed in a study of a mutant IDH1 vaccine in newly diagnosed glioma. Study-level background: Vaccination began 4-6 weeks post radiotherapy alone, or with temozolomide cycles. Previous care, which was radiotherapy, temozolomide, or both, most often involved both.

CDR3 size: 15 residues. V was clipped by 5 bases and J by 5 bases, with 18 bases between them. Germline CDR1 reads LNHNV; CDR2 reads YYDKDF (reference sequence). The table came from immunoSEQ multiplex PCR; TCRdb's copy has only in-frame clones and leaves some out. The sample lists around 65,000 clones; under 90% were seen once. Details on this clone: Its antigen is still unknown.

Time point noted: week 11, during vaccination. With topical imiquimod, each dose of the vaccine consisted of 300 ug of mutant IDH1 20-mer peptide. The sequencing here drew on PBMCs, taken from a glioma patient whose treatment included an IDH1 peptide vaccine. The clonotype comes from a middle-aged man with glioma. V usage is TRBV15 and J usage is TRBJ2-5; the D gene is possibly TRBD1 (5 bases). CDR3 nucleotide sequence: TGTGCCACCAGCGGACCTAAGGGGTATACCGAGACCCAGTACTTC. It is translated as CATSGPKGYTETQYF.